These 26 T cell receptor beta chains share one sample of origin, sequenced in a study of blood T cell repertoires in COVID-19. TCRdb keeps only in-frame clones here, not all; method: immunoSEQ multiplex PCR. The sample includes about 160,000 clones, 65% to 90% of them seen just once. Sequenced material: peripheral blood. These receptors all stem from a woman in her thirties or forties with COVID-19, enrolled during active disease.

This rearrangement joins TRBV5-5 to TRBJ1-1; D might be TRBD1 (5 bases). The CDR3 totals 13 residues. V lost 4 bases and J 11 bases, leaving 18 bases between the germline ends. The V gene's germline CDR1 is SGHKS and CDR2 YYEKEE (reference sequence). In DNA form, the CDR3 reads TGTGCCAGCAGCACCCCTGCCGGGACTTCGGCTTTCTTT. It codes for CASSTPAGTSAFF.

The chain combines TRBV19 with TRBJ1-2; the D is unclear. This CDR3 is built from 13 residues. The germline V gene encodes CDR1 LNHDA and CDR2 SQIVND (reference sequence). V dropped 7 bases and J dropped 3 bases, with 12 bases sitting between them. The CDR3 nucleotides read TGTGCCAGTACCCCGGGAGCGTACTATGGCTACACCTTC. It encodes CASTPGAYYGYTF.

V is TRBV27 and J is TRBJ2-2; 9 bases fit TRBD2. Trimming at V came to 3 bases and at J to 6 bases, leaving 5 bases not matched to a gene. This CDR3 comprises 15 residues. Per the germline V gene, CDR1 is MNHEY and CDR2 is SMNVEV (reference sequence). CDR3 protein: CASSLVSGSAGELFF. CDR3 nucleotide sequence: TGTGCCAGCAGTTTGGTTAGCGGGAGTGCCGGGGAGCTGTTTTTT.

This clone was seen a few times. This sequence joins TRBV6-5 and TRBJ2-7, with a weak D call TRBD1 (5 bases). Trimming cost V 5 bases and J 0 bases, with 8 bases left between them. Germline CDR1 is MNHEY and CDR2 is SVGAGI. There are 13 residues in the CDR3. Here the CDR3 reads CASSQTASYEQYF. CDR3 coding DNA: TGTGCCAGCAGTCAGACAGCCTCCTACGAGCAGTACTTC.

This clone was counted only a few times. The rearrangement uses TRBV28 and TRBJ1-2; a possible D gene is TRBD1 (6 bases). Deletions cut 4 bases from V and 7 bases from J, with 13 bases between. The CDR3 contains 13 residues. CDR1 is MDHEN and CDR2 is SYDVKM in the germline V gene. DNA of the CDR3: TGTGCCAGCAGTTCCCCAGGGGCGGGTGGCTACACCTTC. Residues: CASSSPGAGGYTF.

The chain couples TRBV6-5 to TRBJ2-1; D remains ambiguous. The CDR3 covers 15 residues. The germline V gene has CDR1 MNHEY and CDR2 SVGAGI. With 6 bases removed from V and 0 bases from J, the gap between germline ends came to 12 bases. This CDR3 is CASRDGRLSYNEQFF. The CDR3 DNA sequence: TGTGCCAGCAGGGATGGTAGACTCTCCTACAATGAGCAGTTCTTC.

The chain has TRBV27 and TRBJ2-1; TRBD1 aligns across 11 bases. The CDR3 extends over 14 amino acids. The trim removed 6 bases at V and 7 bases at J, leaving 5 bases unmatched. Germline values: CDR1 MNHEY, CDR2 SMNVEV (reference sequence). CDR3 loop: CASSPGTGGNEQFF. For the CDR3, the DNA is TGTGCCAGCAGCCCCGGGACAGGGGGGAATGAGCAGTTCTTC.

This clone has a count of ten or more. The chain carries TRBV2 and TRBJ2-2, with a possible D match to TRBD1 (5 bases). The ends were cut back, 6 bases at V and 1 base at J, with 15 bases in the middle. The CDR3 consists of 16 residues. CDR1 and CDR2 from the germline V gene are SNHLY and FYNNEI. CDR3: CASRELRTLNTGELFF. The CDR3, as DNA: TGTGCCAGCAGAGAACTGAGGACACTGAACACCGGGGAGCTGTTTTTT.

This chain connects TRBV12-5 to TRBJ2-7, with D perhaps TRBD2 (6 bases). V was cut by 1 base and J by 3 bases, with 22 bases left in between. This CDR3 spans 18 amino acids. Germline-derived CDR1 and CDR2 are LGHNT and FRNRAP. CDR3 sequence reads: CASGLDPPPPGAFYEQYF. DNA for the CDR3: TGTGCTAGTGGTTTGGACCCACCTCCTCCGGGAGCTTTCTACGAGCAGTACTTC.

The chain has TRBV3-1 (or the pseudogene TRBV3-2) and TRBJ2-1, with 9 bases matching TRBD2. Unmatched junction bases numbered 11, after V lost 0 bases and J lost 8 bases. This CDR3 spans 17 amino acids. Germline V lookup: CDR1 LGHDT, CDR2 YNNKEL (reference sequence). CDR3 amino acids: CASSQDLAGAKGDEQFF. The DNA of the CDR3 is TGTGCCAGCAGCCAAGATTTAGCGGGGGCCAAAGGGGATGAGCAGTTCTTC.

V and J are TRBV11-3 and TRBJ2-3; no definite D call. The CDR3 has 14 residues. Germline loops: CDR1 SGHNT, CDR2 YENEEA. The V and J ends lost 3 bases and 0 bases respectively, with 7 bases between them. CDR3: CASSLRPSTDTQYF. The CDR3 DNA follows: TGTGCCAGCAGCTTGAGGCCTAGCACAGATACGCAGTATTTT.

The chain uses TRBV5-4 and TRBJ2-5; weak D call: TRBD1 (7 bases). CDR3 length: 15 amino acids. Germline V gene lookup returns CDR1 SGHNT and CDR2 YYREEE (reference sequence). V lost 4 bases and J lost 5, with 18 bases in between. CDR3 sequence: CASSQTQGGVETQYF. DNA for the CDR3: TGTGCCAGCAGCCAGACCCAGGGGGGCGTTGAGACCCAGTACTTC. Complete variable domain (other parts from reference TRBV5-4 and TRBJ2-5): ETGVTQSPTHLIKTRGQQVTLRCSSQSGHNTVSWYQQALGQGPQFIFQYYREEENGRGNFPPRFSGLQFPNYSSELNVNALELDDSALYLCASSQTQGGVETQYFGPGTRLLVL.

The chain links TRBV5-6 to TRBJ2-5; D not certain. Looked up from germline, CDR1 is SGHDT and CDR2 is YYEEEE. This CDR3 spans 13 amino acids. With 4 bases removed from V and 9 bases from J, the gap between germline ends came to 16 bases. CDR3 sequence (DNA): TGTGCCAGCAGCCCTCGTGCCCGGTTGTCCCAGTACTTC. Protein: CASSPRARLSQYF. The full variable domain, in which reference TRBV5-6 and TRBJ2-5 provide the parts outside the CDR3, is DAGVTQSPTHLIKTRGQQVTLRCSPKSGHDTVSWYQQALGQGPQFIFQYYEEEERQRGNFPDRFSGHQFPNYSSELNVNALLLGDSALYLCASSPRARLSQYFGPGTRLLVL.

The chain is built from TRBV9 and TRBJ1-2, with 7 bases aligning to TRBD1. The length of the CDR3 is 15 residues. Germline-derived CDR1 and CDR2 are SGDLS and YYNGEE. The junction had 8 bases not matched to a gene; V was cut back by 4 bases and J by 2 bases. The CDR3: CASSKGGLGNYGYTF. The DNA for the CDR3 is TGTGCCAGCAGCAAAGGGGGCCTAGGGAACTATGGCTACACCTTC.

The chain couples TRBV12-3 or TRBV12-4 to TRBJ2-5, with D unclear. The CDR3 loop spans 13 amino acids. V gave up 1 base and J gave up 5 bases, with 8 bases separating them. As DNA, the CDR3 is TGTGCCAGCAGTTTAGTCGGTATGGAGACCCAGTACTTC. Its translation: CASSLVGMETQYF.

This sequence joins TRBV27 and TRBJ2-1; perhaps TRBD2 as D (6 bases). The V gene lost 7 bases and the J gene lost 4 bases, with 11 bases spanning the gap. Germline CDR1 reads MNHEY; CDR2 reads SMNVEV (reference sequence). The CDR3 runs 13 residues. CDR3 sequence: CASTGLFYNEQFF. Here the CDR3 DNA reads TGTGCCAGCACAGGACTATTTTACAATGAGCAGTTCTTC.

This chain links TRBV18 with TRBJ1-1; D uncertain. CDR1 and CDR2 (germline): KGHSH, LQKENI. This CDR3 is built from 12 residues. The V and J ends lost 8 bases and 1 base respectively, with 8 bases between them. This CDR3 reads CASNAQNTEAFF. The CDR3 nucleotides are TGTGCCAGCAATGCGCAGAACACTGAAGCTTTCTTT.

This clone turned up a few times. This chain joins TRBV28 and TRBJ2-1; 7 bases agree with TRBD2. The CDR3 runs 13 residues. CDR1 is MDHEN and CDR2 is SYDVKM in the germline V gene. V shed 8 bases and J 0 bases; nucleotides not matched to a gene: 1. Written as DNA, the CDR3 is TGTGCCAGCGGGAGGGTCTCCTACAATGAGCAGTTCTTC. This codes for CASGRVSYNEQFF.

V and J are TRBV6-2 or TRBV6-3 and TRBJ2-5; possible D gene TRBD2, 6 bases. Germline V gives CDR1 MNHEY, CDR2 SVGEGT. Between the trimmed V and J ends, which lost 6 bases and 5 bases, there was a span of 25 bases. This CDR3 is 17 amino acids long. CDR3 coding DNA: TGTGCCAGCAGCCACGGGTCCATTTGGGGGGATGGCGAGACCCAGTACTTC. Translated: CASSHGSIWGDGETQYF.

This clone was found once. V and J are TRBV13 and TRBJ2-5, with a possible D match to TRBD1 (6 bases). Germline values: CDR1 PRHDT, CDR2 FYEKMQ (reference sequence). The V and J ends lost 5 bases and 2 bases respectively, with 18 bases between them. The CDR3 totals 16 residues. The CDR3 DNA is TGTGCCAGCAGCCACAGAATACAGGGCGGACAAGAGACCCAGTACTTC. Translated, it gives CASSHRIQGGQETQYF. Full variable domain (rest looked up from reference TRBV13 and TRBJ2-5): AAGVIQSPRHLIKEKRETATLKCYPIPRHDTVYWYQQGPGQDPQFLISFYEKMQSDKGSIPDRFSAQQFSDYHSELNMSSLELGDSALYFCASSHRIQGGQETQYFGPGTRLLVL.

A few counts support this clone. The V gene is TRBV27, the J gene TRBJ1-2, with no clear D. The germline V gene has CDR1 MNHEY and CDR2 SMNVEV (reference sequence). This CDR3 is 16 amino acids long. V was shortened by 3 bases and J by 0 bases, with 14 bases between the two germline ends. This CDR3 reads CASSFRQDFANYGYTF. The CDR3 nucleotides read TGTGCCAGCAGTTTCAGGCAGGACTTCGCTAACTATGGCTACACCTTC.

J is TRBJ2-3 and V is TRBV9; D perhaps matches TRBD2 (5 bases). The CDR3 length is 15 residues. The V end lost 4 bases, the J end lost 0 bases, and 12 bases lay between the germline ends. Germline V gene data show CDR1 as SGDLS and CDR2 as YYNGEE. CDR3 loop: CASSRTGSSTDTQYF. The CDR3 nucleotides are TGTGCCAGCAGCAGGACGGGATCTAGCACAGATACGCAGTATTTT.

The rearrangement joins TRBV20-1 to TRBJ1-1; unclear D gene. The CDR3 contains 11 residues. Germline loops: CDR1 DFQATT, CDR2 SNEGSKA (reference sequence). Trimming stripped 3 bases from V and 6 bases from J, with 8 bases between. In DNA form, the CDR3 reads TGCAGTGCTAGTGTCCTCGCTGAAGCTTTCTTT. Protein product: CSASVLAEAFF.

This clone came up once. The genes are TRBV5-6 and TRBJ1-1; TRBD1 agrees at 9 bases. The CDR3 extends over 14 amino acids. V trimming: 5 bases; J trimming: 5 bases; junction bases outside the gene matches: 7. Germline loops: CDR1 SGHDT, CDR2 YYEEEE. This chain's CDR3 is CASRDGTGWTEAFF. The CDR3 DNA reads as TGTGCCAGCAGGGACGGGACAGGGTGGACTGAAGCTTTCTTT.

There are a few counts of this clone. V is TRBV7-8 and J is TRBJ1-3; possibly TRBD1 for D (6 bases). The CDR3 contains 15 residues. V was shortened by 2 bases and J by 5 bases, with 13 bases between the two germline ends. Looked up from germline, CDR1 is SGHVS and CDR2 is FQNEAQ. This chain's CDR3 is CASSLQQGGRNTIYF. The CDR3 DNA sequence: TGTGCCAGCAGCTTACAACAGGGTGGTAGAAACACCATATATTTT.

This chain uses TRBV28 with TRBJ2-3; the match to TRBD2 covers 7 bases. The germline V gene encodes CDR1 MDHEN and CDR2 SYDVKM. This CDR3 contains 14 residues. The junction had 8 bases not matched to a gene; V was cut back by 6 bases and J by 5 bases. The CDR3 spells CASRREPLLDTQYF. CDR3 nucleotides: TGTGCCAGCAGGCGGGAGCCCCTTTTAGATACGCAGTATTTT.